These 14 T cell receptor beta chains came from one sample sequenced in a study of PD-1 blockade in classical Hodgkin lymphoma. Some clones are missing from TCRdb's copy, which holds only in-frame ones; the method was immunoSEQ multiplex PCR. Of approximately 20,000 clones in the sample, roughly nine tenths were seen once. The time point: newly diagnosed, previously untreated cHL patient sample. Purification of CD4+ T cells from thawed PBMCs was achieved by magnetic negative selection. Sequencing was performed on CD4+ T cells from blood. The receptors were sampled from a human donor with classical Hodgkin lymphoma.

This chain links TRBV19 with TRBJ1-1; D might be TRBD1 (6 bases). From germline, CDR1 is LNHDA and CDR2 SQIVND (reference sequence). There are 16 residues in the CDR3. The germline V and J ends were trimmed by 6 bases and 1 base, with 18 bases remaining between them. CDR3 coding DNA: TGTGCCAGTAGGATAATCGGGGGGCGCACGAACACTGAAGCTTTCTTT. Its protein product is CASRIIGGRTNTEAFF.

The gene calls are TRBV19 and TRBJ2-7; D might be TRBD1 (6 bases). The CDR3 runs to 15 residues. The ends were cut back, 3 bases at V and 3 bases at J, with 15 bases in the middle. Germline values: CDR1 LNHDA, CDR2 SQIVND (reference sequence). Written as DNA, the CDR3 is TGTGCCAGTAGTATCTCGTCAGGGGTAGTCTACGAGCAGTACTTC. This sequence encodes CASSISSGVVYEQYF. Full variable domain (missing parts from reference TRBV19 and TRBJ2-7): DGGITQSPKYLFRKEGQNVTLSCEQNLNHDAMYWYRQDPGQGLRLIYYSQIVNDFQKGDIAEGYSVSREKKESFPLTVTSAQKNPTAFYLCASSISSGVVYEQYFGPGTRLTVT.

The chain uses TRBV2 and TRBJ1-5; D call uncertain. CDR3 length: 13 amino acids. The germline V gene has CDR1 SNHLY and CDR2 FYNNEI. V dropped 7 bases and J dropped 1 base, with 8 bases sitting between them. In DNA, the CDR3 is TGTGCCAGCATGGACGGGAGCAATCAGCCCCAGCATTTT. Translation: CASMDGSNQPQHF.

The chain employs TRBV15 and TRBJ1-4; a possible D gene is TRBD1 (6 bases). The CDR3 has 14 residues. The germline V gene has CDR1 LNHNV and CDR2 YYDKDF (reference sequence). V was cut by 1 base and J by 8 bases, with 11 bases left in between. The CDR3 DNA sequence: TGTGCCACCAGCAGAGTCAACCAGGGGGAAAAACTGTTTTTT. It is translated as CATSRVNQGEKLFF.

V usage is TRBV5-4 and J usage is TRBJ2-1, with TRBD1 matching over 7 bases. Germline loops: CDR1 SGHNT, CDR2 YYREEE (reference sequence). Trimming took 4 bases from V and 4 from J; bases not matched to a gene: 14. This CDR3 region has 17 residues. The CDR3 region is CASSRAVFEGAYNEQFF. The CDR3 bases are TGTGCCAGCAGCAGAGCGGTTTTTGAGGGGGCGTACAATGAGCAGTTCTTC.

CDR3 sequence: CASSDRGNTEAFF. The CDR3 DNA follows: TGTGCCAGCAGTGACAGGGGGAACACTGAAGCTTTCTTT. The chain employs TRBV6-1 and TRBJ1-1; D might be TRBD1 (6 bases). The length of the CDR3 is 13 residues. From germline, CDR1 is MNHNS and CDR2 SASEGT. V was trimmed by 3 bases and J by 1 base, leaving 6 bases between them.

This clone appeared a few times. This chain uses TRBV5-8 with TRBJ1-5; D possibly corresponds to TRBD1 (5 bases). Deletions cut 0 bases from V and 4 bases from J, with 8 bases between. Germline lookup yields CDR1 SGHTS and CDR2 YDEGEE. CDR3 length: 14 amino acids. DNA of the CDR3: TGTGCCAGCAGCTTGGGGGCAGGGAATCAGCCCCAGCATTTT. Its translation is CASSLGAGNQPQHF.

The rearrangement joins TRBV19 to TRBJ1-5; D is unclear. Germline loops: CDR1 LNHDA, CDR2 SQIVND (reference sequence). Trimming stripped 6 bases from V and 3 bases from J, with 6 bases between. This CDR3 is built from 12 residues. DNA of the CDR3: TGTGCCAGTAGCGGAATCAATCAGCCCCAGCATTTT. Its protein is CASSGINQPQHF.

This clone was counted only a few times. This chain links TRBV7-9 with TRBJ1-6; TRBD1 might be the D (5 bases). The CDR3 length is 16 residues. Per germline, CDR1 SEHNR and CDR2 FQNEAQ (reference sequence). V was clipped by 2 bases and J by 9 bases, with 17 bases between them. The CDR3 DNA reads as TGTGCCAGCAGCTTACGAGGGGCCGGTGGGGGTTCACCCCTCCACTTT. This translates into CASSLRGAGGGSPLHF.

The rearrangement links TRBV7-9 to TRBJ1-4; D may be TRBD1 (5 bases). Germline CDR1 reads SEHNR; CDR2 reads FQNEAQ (reference sequence). There are 15 residues in the CDR3. V was shortened by 1 base and J by 7 bases, with 13 bases between the two germline ends. CDR3 nucleotide sequence: TGTGCCAGCAGCTTAGTGGGGGGATCGTTTGAAAAACTGTTTTTT. This gives the protein CASSLVGGSFEKLFF.

Only one count was recorded for this clone. The rearrangement uses TRBV11-2 and TRBJ2-5; tentatively, D is TRBD2 (7 bases). The CDR3 loop spans 14 amino acids. Germline assignment: CDR1 SGHAT and CDR2 FQNNGV. V dropped 4 bases and J dropped 5 bases, with 14 bases sitting between them. For the CDR3, the DNA is TGTGCCAGCAGCTCTCTCCGGGGGGCGGAGACCCAGTACTTC. Its translation is CASSSLRGAETQYF.

The count of this clone is one. The rearrangement joins TRBV5-1 to TRBJ1-2; TRBD1 matches 7 bases. J was trimmed by 7 bases and V by 2 bases; bases with no gene match: 14. This CDR3 contains 16 residues. Germline V lookup: CDR1 SGHRS, CDR2 YFSETQ. For the CDR3, the DNA is TGCGCCAGCAGCTTTGGGAGGGACAGAAGTTTCGGTGGCTACACCTTC. It is translated as CASSFGRDRSFGGYTF.

V and J are TRBV10-2 and TRBJ1-5, with TRBD1 as a possible D gene (5 bases). The length of the CDR3 is 15 residues. V shed 7 bases and J shed 9 bases, with 22 bases lying between them. CDR1 and CDR2 (germline): WSHSY, SAAADI. The chain's CDR3 is CASTPVWGTPWPQHF. DNA of the CDR3: TGCGCCAGCACCCCGGTTTGGGGGACCCCATGGCCCCAGCATTTT.

The CDR3 coding sequence is TGTGCCAGCAGCTTAGGAAGCGGGCAGCTAGCTAACTATGGCTACACCTTC. Amino acids: CASSLGSGQLANYGYTF. The chain is built from TRBV7-2 and TRBJ1-2; D not resolved. The CDR3 is 17 residues long. The germline V and J ends were trimmed by 1 base and 0 bases, with 15 bases remaining between them. Germline V gene sequence: CDR1 SGHTA, CDR2 FQGNSA. Full variable domain (remainder filled in from reference TRBV7-2 and TRBJ1-2): GAGVSQSPSNKVTEKGKDVELRCDPISGHTALYWYRQSLGQGLEFLIYFQGNSAPDKSGLPSDRFSAERTGGSVSTLTIQRTQQEDSAVYLCASSLGSGQLANYGYTFGSGTRLTVV.